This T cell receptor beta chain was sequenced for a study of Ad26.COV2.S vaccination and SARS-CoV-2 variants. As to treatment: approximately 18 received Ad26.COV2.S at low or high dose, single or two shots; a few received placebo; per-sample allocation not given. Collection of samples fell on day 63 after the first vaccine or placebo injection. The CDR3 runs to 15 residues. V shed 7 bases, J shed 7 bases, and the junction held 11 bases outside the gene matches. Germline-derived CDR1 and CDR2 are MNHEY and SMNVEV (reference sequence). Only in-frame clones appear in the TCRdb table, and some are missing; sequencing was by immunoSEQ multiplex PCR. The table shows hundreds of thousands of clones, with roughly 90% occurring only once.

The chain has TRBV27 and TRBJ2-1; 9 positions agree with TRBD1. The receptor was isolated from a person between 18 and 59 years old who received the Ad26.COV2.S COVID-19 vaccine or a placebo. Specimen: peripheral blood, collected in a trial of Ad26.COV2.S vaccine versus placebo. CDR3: CASTHKGTGLNEQFF. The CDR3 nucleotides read TGTGCCAGCACCCATAAGGGGACAGGGCTTAATGAGCAGTTCTTC.